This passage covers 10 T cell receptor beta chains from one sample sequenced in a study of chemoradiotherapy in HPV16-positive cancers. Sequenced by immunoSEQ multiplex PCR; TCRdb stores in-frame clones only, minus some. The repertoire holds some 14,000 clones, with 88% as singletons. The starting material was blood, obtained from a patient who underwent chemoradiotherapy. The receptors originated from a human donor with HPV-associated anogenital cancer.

CDR3 DNA sequence: TGCGCCAGCAGCTTCCAGGAGACCACAGATACGCAGTATTTT. This sequence encodes CASSFQETTDTQYF. The V gene is TRBV5-1, the J gene TRBJ2-3; D ambiguous. Germline lookup yields CDR1 SGHRS and CDR2 YFSETQ. The CDR3 extends over 14 amino acids. The ends were cut back, 2 bases at V and 2 bases at J, with 9 bases in the middle. Drawing the rest from reference TRBV5-1 and TRBJ2-3, the complete variable domain is KAGVTQTPRYLIKTRGQQVTLSCSPISGHRSVSWYQQTPGQGLQFLFEYFSETQRNKGNFPGRFSGRQFSNSRSEMNVSTLELGDSALYLCASSFQETTDTQYFGPGTRLTVL.

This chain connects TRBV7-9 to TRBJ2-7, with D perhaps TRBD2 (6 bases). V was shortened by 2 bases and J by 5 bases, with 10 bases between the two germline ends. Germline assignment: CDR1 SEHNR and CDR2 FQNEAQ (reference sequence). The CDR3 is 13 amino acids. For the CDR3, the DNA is TGTGCCAGCAGCTTACGGAGGGGTCACGAGCAGTACTTC. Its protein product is CASSLRRGHEQYF.

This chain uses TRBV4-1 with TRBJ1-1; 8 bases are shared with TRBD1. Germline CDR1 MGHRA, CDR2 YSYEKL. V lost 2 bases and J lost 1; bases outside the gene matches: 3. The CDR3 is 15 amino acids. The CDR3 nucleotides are TGCGCCAGCAGCCAACCGACAGGGGCGAACACTGAAGCTTTCTTT. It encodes CASSQPTGANTEAFF.

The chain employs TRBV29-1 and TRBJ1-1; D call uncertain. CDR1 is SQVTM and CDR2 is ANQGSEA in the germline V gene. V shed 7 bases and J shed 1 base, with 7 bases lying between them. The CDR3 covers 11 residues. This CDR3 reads CSATENTEAFF. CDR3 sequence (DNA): TGCAGCGCGACGGAGAACACTGAAGCTTTCTTT.

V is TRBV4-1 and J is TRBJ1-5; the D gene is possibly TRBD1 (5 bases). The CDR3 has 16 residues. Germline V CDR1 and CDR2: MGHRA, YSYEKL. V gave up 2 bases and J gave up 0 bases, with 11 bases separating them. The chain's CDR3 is CASSQLGADSNQPQHF. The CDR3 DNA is TGCGCCAGCAGCCAACTCGGGGCCGATAGCAATCAGCCCCAGCATTTT.

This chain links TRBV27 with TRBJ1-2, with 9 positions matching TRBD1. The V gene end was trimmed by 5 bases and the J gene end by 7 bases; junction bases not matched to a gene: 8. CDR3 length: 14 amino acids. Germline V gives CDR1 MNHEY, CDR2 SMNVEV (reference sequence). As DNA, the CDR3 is TGTGCCAGCAGTGGGCAAGGGACAGGGTTTGGCTACACCTTC. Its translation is CASSGQGTGFGYTF.

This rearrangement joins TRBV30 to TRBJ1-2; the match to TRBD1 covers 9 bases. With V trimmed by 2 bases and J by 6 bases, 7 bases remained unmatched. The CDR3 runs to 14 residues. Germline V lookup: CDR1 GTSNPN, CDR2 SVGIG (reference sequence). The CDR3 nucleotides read TGTGCCTGGAGTCTGGGGACAGGGAGGGATGGCTACACCTTC. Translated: CAWSLGTGRDGYTF.

CDR3 DNA sequence: TGTGCCAGCAGCCCGGGGACAGGCCTCTACGAGCAGTACTTC. Translation gives CASSPGTGLYEQYF. The rearrangement joins TRBV5-6 to TRBJ2-5, with 8 bases aligning to TRBD1. Gene TRBJ2-7 matches the end of the DNA better, so the J call may be wrong. The V gene's germline CDR1 is SGHDT and CDR2 YYEEEE. This CDR3 is built from 14 residues.

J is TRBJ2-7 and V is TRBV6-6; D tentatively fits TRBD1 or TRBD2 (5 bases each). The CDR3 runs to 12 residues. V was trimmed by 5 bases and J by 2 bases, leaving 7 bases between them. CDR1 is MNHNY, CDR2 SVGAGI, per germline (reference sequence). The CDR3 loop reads CASSGTAYEQYF. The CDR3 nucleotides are TGTGCCAGCAGTGGGACCGCCTACGAGCAGTACTTC.

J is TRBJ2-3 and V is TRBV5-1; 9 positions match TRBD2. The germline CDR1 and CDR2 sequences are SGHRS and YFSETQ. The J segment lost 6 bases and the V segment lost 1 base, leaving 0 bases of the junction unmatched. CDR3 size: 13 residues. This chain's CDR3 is CASSLTSGDTQYF. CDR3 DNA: TGCGCCAGCAGCTTGACTAGCGGGGATACGCAGTATTTT.